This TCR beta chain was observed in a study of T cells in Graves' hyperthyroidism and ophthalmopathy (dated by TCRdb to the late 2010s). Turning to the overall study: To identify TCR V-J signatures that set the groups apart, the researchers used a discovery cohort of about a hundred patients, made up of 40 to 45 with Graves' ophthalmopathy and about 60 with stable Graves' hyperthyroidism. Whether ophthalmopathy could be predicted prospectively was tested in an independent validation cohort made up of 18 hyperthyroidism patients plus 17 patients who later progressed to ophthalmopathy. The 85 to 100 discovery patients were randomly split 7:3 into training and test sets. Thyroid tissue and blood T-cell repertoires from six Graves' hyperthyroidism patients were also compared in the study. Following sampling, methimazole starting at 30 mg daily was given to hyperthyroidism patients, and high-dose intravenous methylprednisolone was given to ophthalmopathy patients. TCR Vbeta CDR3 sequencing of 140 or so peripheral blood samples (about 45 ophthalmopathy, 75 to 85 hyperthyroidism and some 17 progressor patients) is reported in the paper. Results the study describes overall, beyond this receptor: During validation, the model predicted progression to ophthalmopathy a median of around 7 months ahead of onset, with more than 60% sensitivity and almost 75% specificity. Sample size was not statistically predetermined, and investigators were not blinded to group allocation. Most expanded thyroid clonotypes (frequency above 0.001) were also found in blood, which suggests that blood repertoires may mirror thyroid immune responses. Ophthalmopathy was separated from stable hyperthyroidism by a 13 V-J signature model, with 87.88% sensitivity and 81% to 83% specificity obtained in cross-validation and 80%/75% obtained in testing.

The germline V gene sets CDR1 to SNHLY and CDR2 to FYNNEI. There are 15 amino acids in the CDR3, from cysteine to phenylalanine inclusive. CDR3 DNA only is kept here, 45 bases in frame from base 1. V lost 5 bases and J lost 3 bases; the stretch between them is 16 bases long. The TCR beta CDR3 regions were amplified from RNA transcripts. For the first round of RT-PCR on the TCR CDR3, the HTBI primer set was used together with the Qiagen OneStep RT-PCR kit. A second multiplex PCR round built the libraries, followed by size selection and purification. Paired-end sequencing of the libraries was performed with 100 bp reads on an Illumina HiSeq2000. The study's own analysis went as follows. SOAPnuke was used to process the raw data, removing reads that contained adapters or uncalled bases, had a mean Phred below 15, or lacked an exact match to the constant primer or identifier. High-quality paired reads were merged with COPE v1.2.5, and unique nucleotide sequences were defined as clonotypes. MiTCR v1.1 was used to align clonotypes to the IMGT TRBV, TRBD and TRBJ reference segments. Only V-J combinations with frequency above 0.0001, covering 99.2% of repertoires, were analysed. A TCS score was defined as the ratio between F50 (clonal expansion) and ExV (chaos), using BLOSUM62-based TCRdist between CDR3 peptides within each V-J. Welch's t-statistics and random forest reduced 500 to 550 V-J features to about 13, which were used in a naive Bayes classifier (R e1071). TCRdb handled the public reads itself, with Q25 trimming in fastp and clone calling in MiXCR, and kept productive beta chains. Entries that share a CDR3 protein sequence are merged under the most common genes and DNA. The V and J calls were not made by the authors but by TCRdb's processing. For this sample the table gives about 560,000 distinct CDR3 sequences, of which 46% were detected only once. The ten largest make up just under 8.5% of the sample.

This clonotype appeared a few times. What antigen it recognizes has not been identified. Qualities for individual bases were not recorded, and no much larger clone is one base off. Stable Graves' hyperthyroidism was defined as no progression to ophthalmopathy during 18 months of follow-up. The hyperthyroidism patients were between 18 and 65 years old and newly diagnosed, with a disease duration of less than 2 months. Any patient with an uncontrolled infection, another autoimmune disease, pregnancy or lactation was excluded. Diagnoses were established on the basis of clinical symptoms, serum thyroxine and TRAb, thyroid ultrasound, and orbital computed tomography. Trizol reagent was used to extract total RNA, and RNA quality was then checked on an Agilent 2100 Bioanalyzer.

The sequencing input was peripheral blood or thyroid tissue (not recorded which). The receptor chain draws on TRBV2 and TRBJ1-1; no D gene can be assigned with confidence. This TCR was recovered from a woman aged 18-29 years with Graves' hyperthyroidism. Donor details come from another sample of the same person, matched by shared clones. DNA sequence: TGTGCCAGCAGTTTATTTTGGGCGGAGGACACTGAAGCTTTCTTT. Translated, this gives CASSLFWAEDTEAFF.